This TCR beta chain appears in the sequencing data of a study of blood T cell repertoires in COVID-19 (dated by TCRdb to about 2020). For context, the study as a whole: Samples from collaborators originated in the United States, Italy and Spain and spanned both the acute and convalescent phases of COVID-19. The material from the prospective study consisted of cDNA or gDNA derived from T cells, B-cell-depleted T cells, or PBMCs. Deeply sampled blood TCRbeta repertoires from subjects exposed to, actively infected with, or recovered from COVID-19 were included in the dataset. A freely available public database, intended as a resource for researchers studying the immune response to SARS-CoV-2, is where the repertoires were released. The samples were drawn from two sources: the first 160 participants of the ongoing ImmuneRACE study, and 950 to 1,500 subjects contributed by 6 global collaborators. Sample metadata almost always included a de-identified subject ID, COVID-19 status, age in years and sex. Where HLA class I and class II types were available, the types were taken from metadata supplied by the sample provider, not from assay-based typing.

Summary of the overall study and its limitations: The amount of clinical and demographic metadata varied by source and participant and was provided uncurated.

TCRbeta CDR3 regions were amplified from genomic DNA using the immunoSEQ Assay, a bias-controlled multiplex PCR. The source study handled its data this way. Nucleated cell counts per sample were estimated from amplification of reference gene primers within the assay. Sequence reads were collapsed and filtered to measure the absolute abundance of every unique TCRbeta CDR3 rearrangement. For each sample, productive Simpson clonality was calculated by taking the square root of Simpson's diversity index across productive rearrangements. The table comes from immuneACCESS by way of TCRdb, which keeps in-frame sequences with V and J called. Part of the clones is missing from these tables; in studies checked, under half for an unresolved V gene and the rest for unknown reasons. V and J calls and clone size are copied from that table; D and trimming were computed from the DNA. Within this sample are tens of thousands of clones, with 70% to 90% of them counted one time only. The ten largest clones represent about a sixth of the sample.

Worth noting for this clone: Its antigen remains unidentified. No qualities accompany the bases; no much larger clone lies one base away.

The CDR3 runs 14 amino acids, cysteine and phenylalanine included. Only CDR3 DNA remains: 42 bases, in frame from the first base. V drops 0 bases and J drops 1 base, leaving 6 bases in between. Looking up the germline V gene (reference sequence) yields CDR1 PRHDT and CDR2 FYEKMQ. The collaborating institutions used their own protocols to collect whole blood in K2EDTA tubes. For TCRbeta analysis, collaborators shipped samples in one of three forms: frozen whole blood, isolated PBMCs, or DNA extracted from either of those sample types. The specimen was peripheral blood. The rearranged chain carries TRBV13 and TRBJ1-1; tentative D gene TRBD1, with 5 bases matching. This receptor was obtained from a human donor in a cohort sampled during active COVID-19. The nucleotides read TGTGCCAGCAGCTTAGGTGGGGCGAACACTGAAGCTTTCTTT. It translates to CASSLGGANTEAFF.